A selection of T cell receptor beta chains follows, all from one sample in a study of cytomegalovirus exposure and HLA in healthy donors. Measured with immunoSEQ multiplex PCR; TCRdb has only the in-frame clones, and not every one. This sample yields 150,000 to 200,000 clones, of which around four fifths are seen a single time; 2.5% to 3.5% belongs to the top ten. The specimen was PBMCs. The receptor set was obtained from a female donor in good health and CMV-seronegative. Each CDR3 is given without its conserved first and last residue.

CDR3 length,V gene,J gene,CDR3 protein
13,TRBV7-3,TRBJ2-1,ASSAGQSSYNEQF
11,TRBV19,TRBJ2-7,ASSKSGTYEQY
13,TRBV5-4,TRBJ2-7,ASSSGLAGGPEQY
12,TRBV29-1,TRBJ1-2,SVEGGVLDYGYT
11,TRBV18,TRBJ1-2,ASSQGTGDGYT
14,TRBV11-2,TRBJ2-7,ASSSRQGQGIYEQY
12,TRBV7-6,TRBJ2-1,ASSLGQGVNEQF
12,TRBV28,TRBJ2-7,ASTSGTDSYEQY
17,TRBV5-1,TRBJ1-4,ASSPLGISGGKTREKLF
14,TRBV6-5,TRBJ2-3,ASSYSLSGSLSTQY
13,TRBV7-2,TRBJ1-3,ASSPGQGTGNTIY
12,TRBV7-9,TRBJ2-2,ASSTGGSTGELF
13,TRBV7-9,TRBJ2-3,ASSLDRGRTDTQY
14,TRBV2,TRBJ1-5,GTGRDRDKGNQPQH
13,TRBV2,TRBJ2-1,ASSEGRGSYNEQF
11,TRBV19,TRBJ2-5,ASKEQGAGTQY
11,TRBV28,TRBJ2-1,ASREGVYNEQF
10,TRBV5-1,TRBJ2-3,ASMEATDTQY
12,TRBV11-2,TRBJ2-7,ASSFRRGPYEQY
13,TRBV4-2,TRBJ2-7,ASSQDISVSYEQY
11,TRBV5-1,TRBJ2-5,ASSLISQETQY
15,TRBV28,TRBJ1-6,ASRYLPPGQWNSPLH
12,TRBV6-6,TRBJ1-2,ASSPKVQVMSYT
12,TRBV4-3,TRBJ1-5,ASSQVYGNQPQH
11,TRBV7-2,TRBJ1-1,ASSLGTGNEAF
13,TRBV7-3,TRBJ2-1,ASSLGGGRGNEQF
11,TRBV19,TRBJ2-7,ASSDQRAYEQY
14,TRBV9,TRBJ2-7,ASSVGSGGSSYEQY
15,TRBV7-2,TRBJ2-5,ASSLTPGRANQETQY
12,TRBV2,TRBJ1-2,ASSKDRLKYGYT
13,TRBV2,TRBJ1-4,ASSGRGATNEKLF
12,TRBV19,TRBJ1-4,ASKVGTGVGKLF
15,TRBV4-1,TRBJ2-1,ASSQGGGLAGGDEQF
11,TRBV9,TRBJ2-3,ASSFGTEDTQY
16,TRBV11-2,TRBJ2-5,ASSSPPGLVRPQETQY
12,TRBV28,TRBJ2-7,ASKRQMGSYEQY
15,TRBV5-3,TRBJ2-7,ARSLAKCSRVKGEQY